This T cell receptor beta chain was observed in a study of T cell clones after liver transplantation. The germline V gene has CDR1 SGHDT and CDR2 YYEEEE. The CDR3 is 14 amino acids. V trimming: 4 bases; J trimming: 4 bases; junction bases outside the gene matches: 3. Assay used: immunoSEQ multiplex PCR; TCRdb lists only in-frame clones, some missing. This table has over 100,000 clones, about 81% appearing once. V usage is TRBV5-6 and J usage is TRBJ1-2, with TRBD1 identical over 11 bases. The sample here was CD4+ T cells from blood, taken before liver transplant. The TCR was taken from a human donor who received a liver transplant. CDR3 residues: CASSTGQGGYGYTF. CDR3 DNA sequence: TGTGCCAGCAGCACGGGACAGGGGGGCTATGGCTACACCTTC. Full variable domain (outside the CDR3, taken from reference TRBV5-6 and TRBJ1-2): DAGVTQSPTHLIKTRGQQVTLRCSPKSGHDTVSWYQQALGQGPQFIFQYYEEEERQRGNFPDRFSGHQFPNYSSELNVNALLLGDSALYLCASSTGQGGYGYTFGSGTRLTVV.